This T cell receptor beta chain was sequenced for a study of beta chain features in type 1 diabetes. Every single donor gave one heparinised blood draw, and these averaged around 110 mL. All of the isolated RNA was reverse transcribed, so expressed TCRB transcripts were sequenced. Here immunoSEQ multiplex PCR was the method, and the copy in TCRdb shows in-frame clones only, minus some. This table holds around 340,000 clones, about 19% found once. This CDR3 is built from 12 residues. Trimming took 5 bases from V and 11 from J, leaving 16 bases between them. Germline loops: CDR1 MNHEY, CDR2 SMNVEV (reference sequence).

The genes are TRBV27 and TRBJ2-7, with D perhaps matching TRBD2 (7 bases). What was sequenced was naive CD4+ T cells from blood. This TCR was recovered from a woman under 30 in good health. The CDR3 DNA reads TGTGCCAGCAGTACAGGGAGGGATAAAGAGTACTTC. This encodes CASSTGRDKEYF.